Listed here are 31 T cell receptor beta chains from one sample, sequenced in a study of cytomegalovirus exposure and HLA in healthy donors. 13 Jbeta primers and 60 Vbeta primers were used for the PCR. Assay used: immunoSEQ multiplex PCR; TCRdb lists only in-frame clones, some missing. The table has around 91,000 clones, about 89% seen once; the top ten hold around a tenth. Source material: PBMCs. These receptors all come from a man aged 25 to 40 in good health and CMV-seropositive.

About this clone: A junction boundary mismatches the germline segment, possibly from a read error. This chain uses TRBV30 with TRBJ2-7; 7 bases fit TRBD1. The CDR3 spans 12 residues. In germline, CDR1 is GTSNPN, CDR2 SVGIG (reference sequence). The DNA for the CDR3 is TGCGCTACCGGGACAGCGGACTACGAGCAGTACTTC. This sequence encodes CATGTADYEQYF.

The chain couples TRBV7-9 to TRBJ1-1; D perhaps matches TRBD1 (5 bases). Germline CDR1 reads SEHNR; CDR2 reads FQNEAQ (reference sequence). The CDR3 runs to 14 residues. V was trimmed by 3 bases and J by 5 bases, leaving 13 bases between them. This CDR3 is CASSFGGGRTEAFF. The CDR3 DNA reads TGTGCCAGCAGCTTTGGTGGGGGGAGAACTGAAGCTTTCTTT.

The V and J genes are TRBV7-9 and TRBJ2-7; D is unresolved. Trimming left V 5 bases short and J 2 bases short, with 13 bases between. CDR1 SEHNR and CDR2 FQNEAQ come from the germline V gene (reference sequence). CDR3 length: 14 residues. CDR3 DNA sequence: TGTGCCAGCAGCCCCCGGGTTCCTACCTACGAGCAGTACTTC. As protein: CASSPRVPTYEQYF.

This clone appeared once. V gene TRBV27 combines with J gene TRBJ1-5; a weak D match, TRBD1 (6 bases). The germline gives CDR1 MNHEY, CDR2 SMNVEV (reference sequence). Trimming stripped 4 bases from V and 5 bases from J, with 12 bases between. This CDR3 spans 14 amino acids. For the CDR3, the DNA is TGTGCCAGCAGTTCGGACAGAACAGATCAGCCCCAGCATTTT. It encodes CASSSDRTDQPQHF.

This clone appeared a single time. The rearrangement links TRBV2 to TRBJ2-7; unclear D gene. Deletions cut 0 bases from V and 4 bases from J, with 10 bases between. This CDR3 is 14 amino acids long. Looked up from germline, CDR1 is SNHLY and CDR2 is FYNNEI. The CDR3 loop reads CASSEALIQYEQYF. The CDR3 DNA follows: TGTGCCAGCAGTGAAGCGCTTATACAATACGAGCAGTACTTC.

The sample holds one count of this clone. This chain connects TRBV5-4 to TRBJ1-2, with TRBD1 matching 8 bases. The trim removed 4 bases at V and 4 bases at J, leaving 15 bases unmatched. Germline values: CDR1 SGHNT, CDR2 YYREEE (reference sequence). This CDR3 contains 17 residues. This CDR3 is CASSPGVRTGTSYGYTF. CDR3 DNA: TGTGCCAGCAGCCCAGGCGTAAGGACAGGGACATCCTATGGCTACACCTTC.

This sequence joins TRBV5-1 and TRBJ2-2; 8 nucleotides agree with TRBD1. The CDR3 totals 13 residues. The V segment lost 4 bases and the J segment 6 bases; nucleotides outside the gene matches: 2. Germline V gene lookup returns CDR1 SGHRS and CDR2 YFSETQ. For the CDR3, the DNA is TGCGCCAGCAGCCTACAGGGGGCCGGGGAGCTGTTTTTT. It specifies CASSLQGAGELFF.

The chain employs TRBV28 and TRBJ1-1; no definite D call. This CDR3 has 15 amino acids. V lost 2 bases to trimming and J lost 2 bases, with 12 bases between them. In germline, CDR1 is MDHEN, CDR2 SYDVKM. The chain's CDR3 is CASSLILGGNTEAFF. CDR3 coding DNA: TGTGCCAGCAGTTTAATCCTCGGCGGTAACACTGAAGCTTTCTTT.

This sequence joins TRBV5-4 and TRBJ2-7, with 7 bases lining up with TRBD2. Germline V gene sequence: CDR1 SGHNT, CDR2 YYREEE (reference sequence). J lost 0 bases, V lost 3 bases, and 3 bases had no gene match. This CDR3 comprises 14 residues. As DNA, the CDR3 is TGTGCCAGCAGCTCCCGGACTAGCTCCTACGAGCAGTACTTC. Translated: CASSSRTSSYEQYF.

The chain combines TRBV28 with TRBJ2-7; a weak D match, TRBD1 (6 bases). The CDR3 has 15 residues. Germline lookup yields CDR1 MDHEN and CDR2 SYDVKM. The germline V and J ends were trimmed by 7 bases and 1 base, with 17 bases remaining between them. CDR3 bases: TGTGCCAGCATGTCTTTGACAGGATATTCCTACGAGCAGTACTTC. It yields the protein CASMSLTGYSYEQYF.

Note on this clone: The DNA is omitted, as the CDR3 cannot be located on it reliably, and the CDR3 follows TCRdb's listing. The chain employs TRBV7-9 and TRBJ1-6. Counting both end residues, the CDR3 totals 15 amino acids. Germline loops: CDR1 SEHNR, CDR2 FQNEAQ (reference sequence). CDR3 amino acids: CASSSSDFSNSPLHF.

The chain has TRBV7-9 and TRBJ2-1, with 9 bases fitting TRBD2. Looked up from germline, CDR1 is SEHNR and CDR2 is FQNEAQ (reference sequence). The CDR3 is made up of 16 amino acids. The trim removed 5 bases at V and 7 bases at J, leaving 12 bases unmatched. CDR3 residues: CASSPLEASGKNEQFF. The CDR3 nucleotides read TGTGCCAGCAGCCCCCTCGAAGCTAGCGGGAAGAATGAGCAGTTCTTC.

DNA for the CDR3: TGTGCCAGCAGTTTATCTACCGATCCTCGACCCCAGCATTTT. As protein: CASSLSTDPRPQHF. The V and J genes are TRBV28 and TRBJ1-5; no definite D call. Trimming took off 1 base at V and 10 bases at J, with 14 bases between the two ends. In germline, CDR1 is MDHEN, CDR2 SYDVKM. This CDR3 is built from 14 residues. The complete variable domain, with remaining parts taken from reference TRBV28 and TRBJ1-5, reads DVKVTQSSRYLVKRTGEKVFLECVQDMDHENMFWYRQDPGLGLRLIYFSYDVKMKEKGDIPEGYSVSREKKERFSLILESASTNQTSMYLCASSLSTDPRPQHFGDGTRLSIL.

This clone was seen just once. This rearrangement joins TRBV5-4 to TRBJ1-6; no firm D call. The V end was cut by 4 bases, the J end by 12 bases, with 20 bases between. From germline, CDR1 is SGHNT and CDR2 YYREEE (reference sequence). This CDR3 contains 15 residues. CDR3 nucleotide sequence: TGTGCCAGCAGCCCGGGGTCGGCAGCGGAGATACCCCTCCACTTT. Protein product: CASSPGSAAEIPLHF. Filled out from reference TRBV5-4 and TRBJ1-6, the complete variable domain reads ETGVTQSPTHLIKTRGQQVTLRCSSQSGHNTVSWYQQALGQGPQFIFQYYREEENGRGNFPPRFSGLQFPNYSSELNVNALELDDSALYLCASSPGSAAEIPLHFGNGTRLTVT.

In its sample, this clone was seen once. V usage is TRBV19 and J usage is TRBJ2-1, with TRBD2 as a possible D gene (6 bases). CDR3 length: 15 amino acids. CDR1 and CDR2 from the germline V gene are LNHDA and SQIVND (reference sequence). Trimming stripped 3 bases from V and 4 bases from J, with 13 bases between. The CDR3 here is CASSIGRGLYNEQFF. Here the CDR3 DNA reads TGTGCCAGTAGTATCGGGAGAGGGCTATACAATGAGCAGTTCTTC.

The CDR3, as DNA: TGTGCCAGCAGTTCGTTATTAGGTGCCTACAGTTACGAGCAGTACTTC. It is translated as CASSSLLGAYSYEQYF. J is TRBJ2-7 and V is TRBV27; D remains ambiguous. The germline V gene encodes CDR1 MNHEY and CDR2 SMNVEV (reference sequence). V dropped 4 bases and J dropped 4 bases, with 20 bases sitting between them. This CDR3 has 16 amino acids.

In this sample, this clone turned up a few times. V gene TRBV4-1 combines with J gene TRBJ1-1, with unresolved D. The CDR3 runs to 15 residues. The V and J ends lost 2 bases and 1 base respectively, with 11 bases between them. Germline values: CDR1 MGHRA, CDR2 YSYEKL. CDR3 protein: CASSQSSPGNTEAFF. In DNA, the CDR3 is TGCGCCAGCAGCCAATCATCCCCGGGGAACACTGAAGCTTTCTTT.

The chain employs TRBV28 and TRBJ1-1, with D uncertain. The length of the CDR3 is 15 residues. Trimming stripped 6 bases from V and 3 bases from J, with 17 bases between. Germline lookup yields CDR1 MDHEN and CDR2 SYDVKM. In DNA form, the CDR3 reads TGTGCCAGCAGGCTCCTGACACTCCGCGACACTGAAGCTTTCTTT. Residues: CASRLLTLRDTEAFF.

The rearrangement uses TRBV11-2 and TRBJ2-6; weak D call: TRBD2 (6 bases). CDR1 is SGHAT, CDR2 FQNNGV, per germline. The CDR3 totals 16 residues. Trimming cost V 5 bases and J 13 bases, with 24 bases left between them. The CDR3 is CASSPIGGARRHVLTF. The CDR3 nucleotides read TGTGCCAGCAGCCCCATTGGAGGGGCCCGAAGGCATGTCCTGACTTTC.

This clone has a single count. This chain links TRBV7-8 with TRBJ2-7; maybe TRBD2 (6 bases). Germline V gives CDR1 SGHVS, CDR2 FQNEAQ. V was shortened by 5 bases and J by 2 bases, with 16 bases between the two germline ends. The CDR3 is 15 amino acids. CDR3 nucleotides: TGTGCCAGCAGCGGGACTTCCGGGCCAACCTACGAGCAGTACTTC. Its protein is CASSGTSGPTYEQYF.

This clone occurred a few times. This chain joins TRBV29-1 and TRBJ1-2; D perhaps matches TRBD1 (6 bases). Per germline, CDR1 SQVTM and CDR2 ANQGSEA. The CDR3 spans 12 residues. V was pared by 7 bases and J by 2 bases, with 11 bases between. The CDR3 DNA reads TGCAGCGAGTCGACAGGAAACTATGGCTACACCTTC. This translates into CSESTGNYGYTF.

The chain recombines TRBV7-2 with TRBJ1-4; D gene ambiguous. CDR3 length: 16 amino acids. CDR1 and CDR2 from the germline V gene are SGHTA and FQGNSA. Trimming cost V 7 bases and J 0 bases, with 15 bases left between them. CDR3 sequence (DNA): TGTGCCAGCACCCTTAGTCCACTTGCAACTAATGAAAAACTGTTTTTT. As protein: CASTLSPLATNEKLFF.

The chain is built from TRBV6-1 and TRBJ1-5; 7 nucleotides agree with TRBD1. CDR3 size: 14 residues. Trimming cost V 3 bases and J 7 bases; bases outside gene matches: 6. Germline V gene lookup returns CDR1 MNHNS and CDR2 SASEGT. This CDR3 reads CASSDRQGEQPQHF. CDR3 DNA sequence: TGTGCCAGCAGTGATCGACAGGGTGAACAGCCCCAGCATTTT.

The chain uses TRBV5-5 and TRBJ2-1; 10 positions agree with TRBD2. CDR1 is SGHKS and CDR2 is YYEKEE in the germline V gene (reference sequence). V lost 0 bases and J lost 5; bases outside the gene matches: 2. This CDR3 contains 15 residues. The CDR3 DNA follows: TGTGCCAGCAGCTTGGGAACTAGCGGGAACAATGAGCAGTTCTTC. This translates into CASSLGTSGNNEQFF.

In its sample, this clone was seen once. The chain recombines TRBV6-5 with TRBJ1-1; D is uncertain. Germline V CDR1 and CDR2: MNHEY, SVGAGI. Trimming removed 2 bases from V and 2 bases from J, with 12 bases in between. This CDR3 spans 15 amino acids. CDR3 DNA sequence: TGTGCCAGCAGTTACCACGGGGTTCCCAACACTGAAGCTTTCTTT. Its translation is CASSYHGVPNTEAFF.

CDR3 loop: CASRHPRGVTIYF. The CDR3 bases are TGTGCCAGCAGGCACCCCAGAGGAGTCACCATATATTTT. The rearrangement joins TRBV2 to TRBJ1-3; D is undetermined. V lost 6 bases and J lost 9, with 15 bases in between. The CDR3 runs to 13 residues. The germline gives CDR1 SNHLY, CDR2 FYNNEI.

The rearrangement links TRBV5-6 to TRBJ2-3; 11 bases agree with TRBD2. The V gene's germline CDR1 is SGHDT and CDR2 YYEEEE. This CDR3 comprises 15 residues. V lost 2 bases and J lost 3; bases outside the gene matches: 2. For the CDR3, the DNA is TGTGCCAGCAGCTTAAGACTAGCGGGGACAGATACGCAGTATTTT. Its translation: CASSLRLAGTDTQYF.

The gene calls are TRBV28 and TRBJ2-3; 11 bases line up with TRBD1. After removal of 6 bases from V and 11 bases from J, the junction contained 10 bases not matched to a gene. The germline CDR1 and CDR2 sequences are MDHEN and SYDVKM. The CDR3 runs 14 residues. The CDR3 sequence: CASRTGTGGLRQYF. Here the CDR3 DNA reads TGTGCCAGCAGGACCGGGACAGGGGGTTTGAGGCAGTATTTT.

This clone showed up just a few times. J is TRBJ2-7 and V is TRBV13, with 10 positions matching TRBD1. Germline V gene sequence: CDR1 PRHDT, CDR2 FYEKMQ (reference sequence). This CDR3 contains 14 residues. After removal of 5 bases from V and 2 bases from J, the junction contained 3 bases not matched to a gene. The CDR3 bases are TGTGCCAGCAGCCCCGGGACAGGGGCCTACGAGCAGTACTTC. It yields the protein CASSPGTGAYEQYF.

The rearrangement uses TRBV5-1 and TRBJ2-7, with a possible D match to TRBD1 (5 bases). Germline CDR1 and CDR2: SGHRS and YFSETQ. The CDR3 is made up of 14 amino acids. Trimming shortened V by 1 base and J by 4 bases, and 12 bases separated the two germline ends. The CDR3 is CASSLTGIGYEQYF. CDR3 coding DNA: TGCGCCAGCAGCTTGACAGGAATCGGGTACGAGCAGTACTTC.

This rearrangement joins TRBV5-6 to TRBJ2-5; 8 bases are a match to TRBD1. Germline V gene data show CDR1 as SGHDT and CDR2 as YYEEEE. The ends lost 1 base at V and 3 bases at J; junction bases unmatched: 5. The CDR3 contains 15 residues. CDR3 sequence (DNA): TGTGCCAGCAGCTTGTTCCGACAGGGGAAAGAGACCCAGTACTTC. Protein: CASSLFRQGKETQYF. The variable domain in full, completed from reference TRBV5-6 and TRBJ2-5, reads DAGVTQSPTHLIKTRGQQVTLRCSPKSGHDTVSWYQQALGQGPQFIFQYYEEEERQRGNFPDRFSGHQFPNYSSELNVNALLLGDSALYLCASSLFRQGKETQYFGPGTRLLVL.